The source of this T cell receptor (beta chain) is a study of shared clonotypes between healthy human individuals. As regards this clone: The antigen is unknown.

Germline CDR1 is SGHVS and CDR2 is FNYEAQ. Trimming took off 5 bases at V and 5 bases at J, with 11 bases between the two ends. This CDR3 has 13 residues. Study-wide results and limits: Generally, naive subsets (rather than memory subsets) showed larger estimated richness.

Sequencing was performed with immunoSEQ multiplex PCR; in TCRdb, only in-frame clones are kept and a portion is missing. The sample has 950,000 to 1,100,000 clones; around 78% are singletons. The gene calls are TRBV7-6 and TRBJ2-3; D not resolved. This clonotype originated in a man younger than 35 in good health. Some clones in this sample may be carry-over from other donors' samples. The sequenced sample was memory CD4+ T cells from PBMCs. Subset in this sample: CD45RA-negative fraction. The CDR3 sequence: CASSPRRGDTQYF. The CDR3 DNA is TGTGCCAGCAGCCCTAGACGTGGAGATACGCAGTATTTT.